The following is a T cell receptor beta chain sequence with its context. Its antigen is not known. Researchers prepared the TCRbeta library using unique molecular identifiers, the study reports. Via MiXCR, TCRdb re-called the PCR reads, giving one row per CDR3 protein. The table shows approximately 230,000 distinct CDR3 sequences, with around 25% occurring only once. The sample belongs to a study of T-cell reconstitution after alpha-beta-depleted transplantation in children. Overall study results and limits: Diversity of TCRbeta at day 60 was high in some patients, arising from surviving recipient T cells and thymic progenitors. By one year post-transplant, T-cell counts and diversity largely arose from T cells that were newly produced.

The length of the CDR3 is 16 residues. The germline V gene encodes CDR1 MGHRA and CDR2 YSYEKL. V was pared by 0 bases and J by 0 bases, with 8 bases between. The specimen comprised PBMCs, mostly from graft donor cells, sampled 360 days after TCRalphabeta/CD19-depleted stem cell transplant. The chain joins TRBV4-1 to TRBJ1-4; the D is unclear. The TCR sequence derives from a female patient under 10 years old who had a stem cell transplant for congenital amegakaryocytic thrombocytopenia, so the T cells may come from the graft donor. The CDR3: CASSQDPEATNEKLFF. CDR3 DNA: TGCGCCAGCAGCCAAGATCCGGAAGCAACTAATGAAAAACTGTTTTTT.